One and the same sample provided the 18 T cell receptor beta chains below, sequenced in a study of Ad26.COV2.S vaccination and SARS-CoV-2 variants. Repertoires were generated with immunoSEQ multiplex PCR, while TCRdb's copy carries only in-frame clones and drops some. This table has about 460,000 clones, nearly 90% appearing once. Regarding treatment: around 19 received Ad26.COV2.S at low or high dose, single or two shots; roughly five received placebo; per-sample allocation not given. Material that was analyzed had been drawn on day 63 after the first vaccine or placebo injection. The sequencing here drew on peripheral blood, taken in a trial of Ad26.COV2.S vaccine versus placebo. These receptors all come from a person aged 18-65 years who received the Ad26.COV2.S COVID-19 vaccine or a placebo.

This chain uses TRBV5-1 with TRBJ1-2; tentatively, D is TRBD1 (5 bases). V was shortened by 4 bases and J by 3 bases, with 13 bases between the two germline ends. The V gene's germline CDR1 is SGHRS and CDR2 YFSETQ. The CDR3 covers 14 residues. In nucleotides, the CDR3 is TGCGCCAGCAGCCCTCAGGGCCCCGACTATGGCTACACCTTC. It is translated as CASSPQGPDYGYTF.

The rearrangement links TRBV30 to TRBJ2-7; the D call may be TRBD1 or TRBD2 (5 bases each). The CDR3 sequence is 15 residues long. Germline CDR1 GTSNPN, CDR2 SVGIG (reference sequence). Deletions cut 5 bases from V and 5 bases from J, with 22 bases between. CDR3 sequence: CAWSAGTPPGNEQYF. CDR3 bases: TGTGCCTGGTCTGCCGGGACCCCGCCGGGAAACGAGCAGTACTTC.

J is TRBJ1-6 and V is TRBV3-1 (or the pseudogene TRBV3-2), with no clear D. V was trimmed by 6 bases and J by 6 bases, leaving 6 bases between them. CDR3 size: 12 residues. The V gene's germline CDR1 is LGHDT and CDR2 YNNKEL (reference sequence). DNA of the CDR3: TGTGCCAGCAGGGCCCCTAATTCACCCCTCCACTTT. Residues: CASRAPNSPLHF.

The chain joins TRBV5-8 to TRBJ2-3, with D unclear. Per the germline V gene, CDR1 is SGHTS and CDR2 is YDEGEE. Deletions cut 2 bases from V and 0 bases from J, with 7 bases between. CDR3 length: 14 residues. This chain's CDR3 is CASSLYRSTDTQYF. The CDR3 DNA is TGTGCCAGCAGCTTATATAGGAGCACAGATACGCAGTATTTT. Looking up the rest from reference TRBV5-8 and TRBJ2-3 gives the full variable domain: EAGVTQSPTHLIKTRGQQATLRCSPISGHTSVYWYQQALGLGLQFLLWYDEGEERNRGNFPPRFSGRQFPNYSSELNVNALELEDSALYLCASSLYRSTDTQYFGPGTRLTVL.

The genes are TRBV18 and TRBJ1-2; 9 bases line up with TRBD1. The CDR3 contains 17 residues. V gave up 6 bases and J gave up 8 bases; unmatched junction bases: 19. CDR1 is KGHSH and CDR2 is LQKENI in the germline V gene. CDR3 loop: CASSLGVQGAGSEGYTF. DNA for the CDR3: TGTGCCAGCTCGCTAGGAGTACAGGGGGCTGGGTCAGAAGGCTACACCTTC.

The rearrangement links TRBV13 to TRBJ2-3; 9 bases align to TRBD2. CDR1 is PRHDT, CDR2 FYEKMQ, per germline (reference sequence). Trimming took 3 bases from V and 3 from J; bases not matched to a gene: 1. This CDR3 is 14 amino acids long. This chain's CDR3 is CASSFSGGTDTQYF. The CDR3 region has the DNA TGTGCCAGCAGCTTTAGCGGGGGAACAGATACGCAGTATTTT. Full variable domain (rest looked up from reference TRBV13 and TRBJ2-3): AAGVIQSPRHLIKEKRETATLKCYPIPRHDTVYWYQQGPGQDPQFLISFYEKMQSDKGSIPDRFSAQQFSDYHSELNMSSLELGDSALYFCASSFSGGTDTQYFGPGTRLTVL.

This chain links TRBV11-2 with TRBJ1-4; the match to TRBD1 covers 7 bases. The trim removed 5 bases at V and 6 bases at J, leaving 12 bases unmatched. Germline V CDR1 and CDR2: SGHAT, FQNNGV. The CDR3 sequence is 16 residues long. The CDR3 protein is CASSKQQGWAYEKLFF. The CDR3 DNA reads TGTGCCAGCAGCAAGCAACAGGGGTGGGCCTATGAAAAACTGTTTTTT.

The V and J genes are TRBV3-1 (or the pseudogene TRBV3-2) and TRBJ2-1; D is uncertain. Germline lookup yields CDR1 LGHDT and CDR2 YNNKEL (reference sequence). The CDR3 spans 16 residues. Deletions cut 0 bases from V and 0 bases from J, with 9 bases between. The CDR3 here is CASSQDPAPSYNEQFF. In nucleotides, the CDR3 is TGTGCCAGCAGCCAAGATCCGGCCCCCTCCTACAATGAGCAGTTCTTC.

The chain joins TRBV7-9 to TRBJ2-1, with TRBD2 matching 9 bases. The CDR3 has 15 amino acids. Germline V gene lookup returns CDR1 SEHNR and CDR2 FQNEAQ (reference sequence). Trimming at V came to 2 bases and at J to 4 bases, leaving 3 bases not matched to a gene. In nucleotides, the CDR3 is TGTGCCAGCAGCTTATCCAGCGGGGGGTACAATGAGCAGTTCTTC. Amino acid sequence: CASSLSSGGYNEQFF.

The chain is built from TRBV13 and TRBJ1-6; D unclear. The CDR3 consists of 16 residues. Trimming left V 5 bases short and J 0 bases short, with 11 bases between. Germline V lookup: CDR1 PRHDT, CDR2 FYEKMQ (reference sequence). In DNA form, the CDR3 reads TGTGCCAGCAGCCCCGCGGGGAGCTCCTATAATTCACCCCTCCACTTT. The encoded protein is CASSPAGSSYNSPLHF.

The V gene is TRBV4-1, the J gene TRBJ1-4, with D possibly TRBD1 on 5 matching bases. This CDR3 region has 15 residues. Deletions cut 4 bases from V and 4 bases from J, with 13 bases between. Germline assignment: CDR1 MGHRA and CDR2 YSYEKL. The CDR3 here is CASSLPGTNNEKLFF. CDR3 in DNA: TGCGCCAGCAGCCTACCAGGGACGAATAATGAAAAACTGTTTTTT.

This chain connects TRBV28 to TRBJ2-7, with 8 bases lining up with TRBD1. Germline V gene data show CDR1 as MDHEN and CDR2 as SYDVKM. The V gene end was trimmed by 4 bases and the J gene end by 4 bases; junction bases not matched to a gene: 15. The CDR3 is 17 amino acids. Here the CDR3 DNA reads TGTGCCAGCAGTTCCCACCCCGGACAGGGAAATCCTTACGAGCAGTACTTC. Protein: CASSSHPGQGNPYEQYF. Drawing the rest from reference TRBV28 and TRBJ2-7, the complete variable domain is DVKVTQSSRYLVKRTGEKVFLECVQDMDHENMFWYRQDPGLGLRLIYFSYDVKMKEKGDIPEGYSVSREKKERFSLILESASTNQTSMYLCASSSHPGQGNPYEQYFGPGTRLTVT.

J is TRBJ2-5 and V is TRBV21-1. TRBV21-1 is marked as a pseudogene. This CDR3 is 13 amino acids long. The CDR3 sequence is CASSKVLGETQYF. CDR3 DNA sequence: TGTGCCAGCAGCAAAGTGCTGGGAGAGACCCAGTACTTC.

The chain joins TRBV6-1 to TRBJ2-7; unclear D gene. The CDR3 length is 14 residues. Trimming removed 1 base at V and 2 bases at J, with 9 bases between. Germline V gene lookup returns CDR1 MNHNS and CDR2 SASEGT. CDR3 in DNA: TGTGCCAGCAGTGAAGTACGCCGAGCCTACGAGCAGTACTTC. Protein: CASSEVRRAYEQYF.

The chain links TRBV19 to TRBJ1-1; D remains ambiguous. With 8 bases removed from V and 3 bases from J, the gap between germline ends came to 10 bases. The CDR3 extends over 12 amino acids. Per the germline V gene, CDR1 is LNHDA and CDR2 is SQIVND (reference sequence). CDR3 protein: CASQAAYTEAFF. The CDR3 region has the DNA TGTGCCAGTCAGGCGGCGTACACTGAAGCTTTCTTT.

This clone was observed a handful of times. This sample also contains other DNA sequences that code for the same CDR3. The J gene is TRBJ2-3, the V gene TRBV7-9, with D unresolved. Trimming removed 1 base from V and 4 bases from J, with 3 bases in between. Germline CDR1 is SEHNR and CDR2 is FQNEAQ (reference sequence). This CDR3 comprises 12 residues. The CDR3 here is CASSLGADTQYF. In DNA, the CDR3 is TGTGCCAGCAGCTTAGGGGCAGATACGCAGTATTTT.

CDR3 DNA sequence: TGTGCCAGCAGCTCCGGGACACAAATCGCCGGGGAGCTGTTTTTT. The encoded protein is CASSSGTQIAGELFF. The V call is TRBV11-3, the J call TRBJ2-2, with D perhaps matching TRBD1 (6 bases). CDR3 length: 15 residues. Germline V gene data show CDR1 as SGHNT and CDR2 as YENEEA. V lost 4 bases, J lost 6 bases, and 15 bases lay in between.

V usage is TRBV6-2 or TRBV6-3 and J usage is TRBJ1-1, with TRBD1 matching over 7 bases. The CDR3 sequence is 15 residues long. Germline V gene sequence: CDR1 MNHEY, CDR2 SVGEGT. The trim removed 6 bases at V and 5 bases at J, leaving 12 bases unmatched. DNA for the CDR3: TGTGCCAGCAGCCTCTCCAGACAGGGACGAACTGAAGCTTTCTTT. It yields the protein CASSLSRQGRTEAFF.